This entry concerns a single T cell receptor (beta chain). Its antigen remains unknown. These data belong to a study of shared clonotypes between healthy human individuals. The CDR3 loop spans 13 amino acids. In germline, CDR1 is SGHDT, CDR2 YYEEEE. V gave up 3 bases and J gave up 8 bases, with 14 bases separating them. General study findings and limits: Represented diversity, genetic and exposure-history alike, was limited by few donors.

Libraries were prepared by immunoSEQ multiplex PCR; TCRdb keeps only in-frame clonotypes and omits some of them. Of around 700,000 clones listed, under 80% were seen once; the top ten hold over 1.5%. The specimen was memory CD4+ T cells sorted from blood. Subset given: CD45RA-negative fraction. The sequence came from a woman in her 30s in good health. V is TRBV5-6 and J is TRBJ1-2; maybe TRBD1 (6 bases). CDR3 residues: CASSSAGGPGYTF. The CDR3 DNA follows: TGTGCCAGCAGCTCAGCGGGGGGCCCAGGCTACACCTTC.